A single sample gave rise to the 8 T cell receptor beta chains below, sequenced in a study of cytomegalovirus exposure and HLA in healthy donors. PCR amplification relied on 60 Vbeta primers (plus 13 Jbeta primers). Libraries were prepared by immunoSEQ multiplex PCR; TCRdb keeps only in-frame clonotypes and omits some of them. The table shows roughly 180,000 clones, with roughly 88% occurring only once. The sample comprised PBMCs. The receptors come from a girl aged 2 to 10 in good health and CMV-seropositive.

This rearrangement joins TRBV4-1 to TRBJ1-2; D unresolved. Looked up from germline, CDR1 is MGHRA and CDR2 is YSYEKL. The CDR3 is 16 residues long. Trimming stripped 1 base from V and 4 bases from J, with 16 bases between. Here the CDR3 reads CASSQVGVTGVYGYTF. The CDR3 bases are TGCGCCAGCAGCCAAGTTGGTGTAACGGGAGTCTATGGCTACACCTTC.

The genes are TRBV12-5 and TRBJ2-3, with D tentatively TRBD2 (6 bases). Trimming pared 0 bases from V and 5 bases from J, leaving 18 bases between. Germline CDR1 reads LGHNT; CDR2 reads FRNRAP. This CDR3 spans 17 amino acids. CDR3 amino acids: CASGLVVPGMREDTQYF. In DNA, the CDR3 is TGTGCTAGTGGTTTGGTTGTTCCGGGTATGCGGGAAGATACGCAGTATTTT.

V gene TRBV27 combines with J gene TRBJ2-7; D unresolved. This CDR3 comprises 13 residues. From germline, CDR1 is MNHEY and CDR2 SMNVEV (reference sequence). Trimming removed 3 bases from V and 7 bases from J, with 13 bases in between. The CDR3 loop reads CASSLSRIDEQYF. CDR3 DNA sequence: TGTGCCAGCAGTTTGTCCAGGATAGATGAGCAGTACTTC.

The chain employs TRBV7-2 and TRBJ1-2; 8 bases are a match to TRBD1. The CDR3 sequence is 14 residues long. With V trimmed by 7 bases and J by 2 bases, 6 bases remained unmatched. The germline gives CDR1 SGHTA, CDR2 FQGNSA. CDR3 region: CASTPRQGNYGYTF. The CDR3 coding sequence is TGTGCCAGCACCCCCCGACAGGGGAACTATGGCTACACCTTC.

This chain connects TRBV28 to TRBJ1-5; perhaps TRBD1 as D (5 bases). The V end lost 5 bases, the J end lost 9 bases, and 17 bases lay between the germline ends. CDR1 is MDHEN, CDR2 SYDVKM, per germline. This CDR3 contains 14 residues. The CDR3: CASSPRGYHRPQHF. The DNA for the CDR3 is TGTGCCAGCAGTCCTAGGGGCTATCATCGGCCCCAGCATTTT.

The chain recombines TRBV28 with TRBJ2-1; the match to TRBD2 covers 7 bases. The germline CDR1 and CDR2 sequences are MDHEN and SYDVKM. The junction had 8 bases not matched to a gene; V was cut back by 3 bases and J by 9 bases. This CDR3 spans 14 amino acids. The CDR3 bases are TGTGCCAGCAGTTTTCGGGGGAGGGCCGGTGAGCAGTTCTTC. Encoded protein: CASSFRGRAGEQFF. The entire variable domain, with the rest obtained from reference TRBV28 and TRBJ2-1, is as follows: DVKVTQSSRYLVKRTGEKVFLECVQDMDHENMFWYRQDPGLGLRLIYFSYDVKMKEKGDIPEGYSVSREKKERFSLILESASTNQTSMYLCASSFRGRAGEQFFGPGTRLTVL.

The gene calls are TRBV2 and TRBJ2-1, with 10 bases fitting TRBD2. This CDR3 is 15 amino acids long. Germline trimming cut 6 bases from V and 7 bases from J; bases unmatched to any gene: 9. The germline gives CDR1 SNHLY, CDR2 FYNNEI. CDR3 sequence: CASRALAGVANEQFF. CDR3 DNA sequence: TGTGCCAGCAGAGCCCTAGCGGGGGTGGCTAATGAGCAGTTCTTC.

The chain couples TRBV25-1 to TRBJ2-3, with unresolved D. V gave up 3 bases and J gave up 2 bases, with 6 bases separating them. The CDR3 is 13 amino acids. Germline values: CDR1 MGHDK, CDR2 SYGVNS. The DNA of the CDR3 is TGTGCCAGCAGTGACAGAAACACAGATACGCAGTATTTT. Protein: CASSDRNTDTQYF.